A single TCR beta chain is shown here with its context. These data come from a study of blood T cell repertoires in COVID-19. The wider study: Samples representing acute and convalescent COVID-19 were sourced from the United States, Italy and Spain.

This table comes from immunoSEQ multiplex PCR, and its TCRdb copy is limited to in-frame clones, with some not included. The sample consists of about 62,000 clones, 86% of them appearing once. The sequencing sample was made of peripheral blood. This receptor was identified in a woman over 75 with acute or convalescent COVID-19.

For the CDR3, the DNA is TGTGCCAGCAGTTTAGGGCGAGAGAGGGCCTACACCTTC. It encodes CASSLGRERAYTF. V gene TRBV12-3 or TRBV12-4 combines with J gene TRBJ1-2; D is undetermined. V was trimmed by 1 base and J by 10 bases, leaving 13 bases between them. The CDR3 loop spans 13 amino acids.